This T cell receptor (beta chain) was found in a study of neoadjuvant anti-PD-1 for oral cavity cancer. Study details: Patients without progression got a fourth dose around day 43. Regarding the study as a whole: Pretreatment Treg/Th17 ratio correlated inversely with post-treatment tumor clonality.

Stage II-IVA oral cavity squamous cell carcinoma was new and untreated by systemic or radiation therapy. The table came from immunoSEQ multiplex PCR; TCRdb's copy has only in-frame clones and leaves some out. The sample lists over 10,000 clones, around three fifths occurring once. With regard to this clone: Its antigen is as yet unknown.

Germline V gives CDR1 MNHEY, CDR2 SVGAGI. CDR3 length: 13 residues. V lost 7 bases, J lost 3 bases, and 10 bases lay in between. This TCR was recovered from a person aged 40 to 85 with oral cavity squamous cell carcinoma. The chain employs TRBV6-5 and TRBJ1-5; no clear D gene. Sample: tumor tissue, taken before nivolumab (anti-PD-1) treatment. The DNA of the CDR3 is TGTGCCAGCACCACCGGTATCAATCAGCCCCAGCATTTT. Translation gives CASTTGINQPQHF.